Each of the 26 T cell receptor beta chains below was sequenced from the same sample in a study of technical replicates of blood from a few donors. TCRdb's table, derived via immunoSEQ multiplex PCR, lists solely in-frame clones and lacks some. This sample yields about 71,000 clones, of which roughly 90% are seen a single time; 0.41% belongs to the top ten. The specimen sequenced was T cells isolated from PBMCs. The receptor source for this set is a human donor in good health.

The V call is TRBV5-1, the J call TRBJ1-2; no clear D gene. V was clipped by 0 bases and J by 2 bases, with 8 bases between them. The CDR3 sequence is 14 residues long. Germline-derived CDR1 and CDR2 are SGHRS and YFSETQ. CDR3 DNA sequence: TGCGCCAGCAGCTTGGAGCGGCAGAACTATGGCTACACCTTC. Its translation: CASSLERQNYGYTF. Together with reference TRBV5-1 and TRBJ1-2, the CDR3 gives the full variable domain: KAGVTQTPRYLIKTRGQQVTLSCSPISGHRSVSWYQQTPGQGLQFLFEYFSETQRNKGNFPGRFSGRQFSNSRSEMNVSTLELGDSALYLCASSLERQNYGYTFGSGTRLTVV.

The chain recombines TRBV7-3 with TRBJ1-1; a weak D match, TRBD1 (5 bases). Deletions cut 2 bases from V and 4 bases from J, with 11 bases between. CDR3 size: 14 residues. The germline gives CDR1 SGHTA, CDR2 FQGTGA. The CDR3 here is CASSLSRQGTEAFF. For the CDR3, the DNA is TGTGCCAGCAGCTTATCTCGGCAGGGCACTGAAGCTTTCTTT.

This clone was counted a single time. V and J are TRBV4-1 and TRBJ2-2, with TRBD1 matching 9 bases. Germline lookup yields CDR1 MGHRA and CDR2 YSYEKL. The length of the CDR3 is 14 residues. Unmatched junction bases numbered 5, after V lost 3 bases and J lost 9 bases. CDR3 in amino acids: CASSQGQGPWELFF. In nucleotides, the CDR3 is TGCGCCAGCAGCCAGGGACAGGGACCCTGGGAGCTGTTTTTT.

This clone came up once. The V and J genes are TRBV7-6 and TRBJ2-7; 7 bases align to TRBD2. Losses at the gene ends were 1 base for V and 4 bases for J; bases not matched to a gene: 10. The CDR3 loop spans 16 amino acids. Germline lookup yields CDR1 SGHVS and CDR2 FNYEAQ. The CDR3 spells CASSLEASGQSYEQYF. The DNA of the CDR3 is TGTGCCAGCAGCTTAGAGGCTAGCGGTCAATCGTACGAGCAGTACTTC. Full variable domain (rest looked up from reference TRBV7-6 and TRBJ2-7): GAGVSQSPRYKVTKRGQDVALRCDPISGHVSLYWYRQALGQGPEFLTYFNYEAQQDKSGLPNDRFSAERPEGSISTLTIQRTEQRDSAMYRCASSLEASGQSYEQYFGPGTRLTVT.

The rearrangement uses TRBV4-3 and TRBJ1-2; TRBD1 might be the D (6 bases). The CDR3 totals 17 residues. CDR1 LGHNA and CDR2 YSLEER come from the germline V gene. The V end lost 1 base, the J end lost 7 bases, and 22 bases lay between the germline ends. The CDR3 bases are TGCGCCAGCAGCCAAGTCCATCGGGGGGCGGGGTGGAGTGGCTACACCTTC. The encoded protein is CASSQVHRGAGWSGYTF.

This chain joins TRBV4-1 and TRBJ2-7; TRBD1 is a possible D gene (5 bases). Trimming removed 6 bases from V and 7 bases from J, with 16 bases in between. This CDR3 region has 13 residues. Germline values: CDR1 MGHRA, CDR2 YSYEKL. CDR3 sequence reads: CASRHTGDREQYF. The CDR3, as DNA: TGCGCCAGCAGACATACAGGAGACAGAGAGCAGTACTTC.

This rearrangement joins TRBV9 to TRBJ2-3, with 12 bases that match TRBD2. The J segment lost 3 bases and the V segment lost 3 bases, leaving 5 bases of the junction unmatched. CDR1 and CDR2 (germline): SGDLS, YYNGEE. The CDR3 length is 16 residues. In DNA form, the CDR3 reads TGTGCCAGCAGCGCAGCGACTAGCGGGAGTACAGATACGCAGTATTTT. It yields the protein CASSAATSGSTDTQYF.

The gene calls are TRBV28 and TRBJ2-1; D gene unclear. The CDR3 is 15 residues long. V was cut by 3 bases and J by 0 bases, with 9 bases left in between. Germline CDR1 reads MDHEN; CDR2 reads SYDVKM. The CDR3 sequence: CASSFGEFSYNEQFF. In DNA, the CDR3 is TGTGCCAGCAGTTTTGGAGAATTCTCCTACAATGAGCAGTTCTTC.

This chain links TRBV6-1 with TRBJ2-1; the match to TRBD2 covers 8 bases. The junction had 5 bases not matched to a gene; V was cut back by 0 bases and J by 4 bases. In germline, CDR1 is MNHNS, CDR2 SASEGT. CDR3 length: 16 amino acids. This chain's CDR3 is CASSEALAGLYNEQFF. CDR3 coding DNA: TGTGCCAGCAGTGAAGCCCTAGCGGGCCTTTACAATGAGCAGTTCTTC.

This chain connects TRBV19 to TRBJ1-1; D possibly corresponds to TRBD1 (5 bases). V lost 3 bases to trimming and J lost 0 bases, with 11 bases between them. The germline V gene encodes CDR1 LNHDA and CDR2 SQIVND (reference sequence). The CDR3 has 15 amino acids. CDR3 residues: CASSIHGQLNTEAFF. The CDR3 bases are TGTGCCAGTAGTATCCACGGACAATTGAACACTGAAGCTTTCTTT. Variable domain in full (rest from reference TRBV19 and TRBJ1-1): DGGITQSPKYLFRKEGQNVTLSCEQNLNHDAMYWYRQDPGQGLRLIYYSQIVNDFQKGDIAEGYSVSREKKESFPLTVTSAQKNPTAFYLCASSIHGQLNTEAFFGQGTRLTVV.

Written as DNA, the CDR3 is TGTGCCAGCAGCTGGACTAGCGGGAATGTCGAGCAGTACTTC. It translates to CASSWTSGNVEQYF. The chain employs TRBV7-3 and TRBJ2-7, with 12 bases identical to TRBD2. The CDR3 totals 14 residues. V lost 4 bases, J lost 6 bases, and 4 bases stayed unmatched. From germline, CDR1 is SGHTA and CDR2 FQGTGA.

This clone was detected only once. The chain employs TRBV7-9 and TRBJ1-2; a weak D match, TRBD1 (6 bases). This CDR3 contains 15 residues. V lost 1 base and J lost 1, with 10 bases in between. Germline V lookup: CDR1 SEHNR, CDR2 FQNEAQ (reference sequence). CDR3 in DNA: TGTGCCAGCAGCTTAGACAGGGCTTTTAACTATGGCTACACCTTC. It is translated as CASSLDRAFNYGYTF.

V usage is TRBV6-5 and J usage is TRBJ2-7; TRBD2 is a possible D gene (5 bases). CDR1 is MNHEY and CDR2 is SVGAGI in the germline V gene. V was clipped by 6 bases and J by 4 bases, with 10 bases between them. This CDR3 has 12 amino acids. CDR3 region: CASSRTRYEQYF. The CDR3 DNA reads TGTGCCAGCAGCAGGACTCGTTACGAGCAGTACTTC.

This clone is a singleton in its sample. This rearrangement joins TRBV2 to TRBJ2-1; 7 positions agree with TRBD1. V shed 7 bases, J shed 3 bases, and the junction held 3 bases outside the gene matches. This CDR3 is 13 amino acids long. Germline-derived CDR1 and CDR2 are SNHLY and FYNNEI. DNA of the CDR3: TGTGCCAGCACTCACAGGGGCTACAATGAGCAGTTCTTC. This encodes CASTHRGYNEQFF.

The V call is TRBV11-3, the J call TRBJ2-3; no clear D gene. V was pared by 0 bases and J by 6 bases, with 7 bases between. The CDR3 has 13 residues. Germline values: CDR1 SGHNT, CDR2 YENEEA. In DNA form, the CDR3 reads TGTGCCAGCAGCTTAGAGTCCTTGGATACGCAGTATTTT. Its translation: CASSLESLDTQYF.

The chain employs TRBV27 and TRBJ2-7; 12 bases are a match to TRBD2. The CDR3 spans 13 residues. CDR1 and CDR2 from the germline V gene are MNHEY and SMNVEV (reference sequence). J gave up 4 bases and V 10 bases, and 5 bases lay outside the gene matches. The chain's CDR3 is CATTTSGSYEQYF. CDR3 coding DNA: TGTGCCACCACGACTAGCGGGAGTTACGAGCAGTACTTC.

The chain is built from TRBV27 and TRBJ2-1, with TRBD2 identical over 7 bases. This CDR3 is 14 amino acids long. The germline V gene encodes CDR1 MNHEY and CDR2 SMNVEV (reference sequence). The V gene end was trimmed by 7 bases and the J gene end by 9 bases; junction bases not matched to a gene: 12. CDR3: CASTPIGLEGEQFF. The CDR3, as DNA: TGTGCCAGCACCCCAATCGGACTAGAGGGTGAGCAGTTCTTC.

V and J are TRBV5-1 and TRBJ2-7; possibly TRBD2 for D (6 bases). The germline gives CDR1 SGHRS, CDR2 YFSETQ. V shed 4 bases and J shed 2 bases, with 16 bases lying between them. The CDR3 is 15 residues long. The CDR3 spells CASSQGTSNTYEQYF. CDR3 bases: TGCGCCAGCAGCCAAGGGACTTCTAATACCTACGAGCAGTACTTC.

This clone was detected a few times. The chain has TRBV6-1 and TRBJ1-1; 7 bases fit TRBD1. This CDR3 has 17 amino acids. CDR1 and CDR2 (germline): MNHNS, SASEGT. V shed 0 bases and J 0 bases; nucleotides not matched to a gene: 7. In DNA, the CDR3 is TGTGCCAGCAGTGAAGCCTTATCAGGGGGGATGAACACTGAAGCTTTCTTT. Translated: CASSEALSGGMNTEAFF.

The rearrangement links TRBV30 to TRBJ2-1; 11 nucleotides agree with TRBD2. Germline V lookup: CDR1 GTSNPN, CDR2 SVGIG (reference sequence). CDR3 length equals 14 residues. V dropped 5 bases and J dropped 4; count of bases not matched to a gene: 4. The CDR3 region is CAWLTSGSYNEQFF. For the CDR3, the DNA is TGTGCCTGGCTTACTAGCGGGAGTTACAATGAGCAGTTCTTC.

This clone came up once. This rearrangement joins TRBV19 to TRBJ2-1; 7 bases are a match to TRBD1. V shed 5 bases, J shed 7 bases, and the junction held 2 bases outside the gene matches. CDR1 is LNHDA, CDR2 SQIVND, per germline (reference sequence). This CDR3 is 12 amino acids long. The CDR3 region is CASSGDSNEQFF. CDR3 sequence (DNA): TGTGCCAGTAGTGGGGACAGTAATGAGCAGTTCTTC.

This sequence joins TRBV5-1 and TRBJ1-1, with 7 bases matching TRBD1. Germline CDR1 SGHRS, CDR2 YFSETQ. V was clipped by 4 bases and J by 5 bases; unmatched bases: 8. The CDR3 has 14 amino acids. The CDR3 protein is CASSGRTGGTEAFF. The CDR3 DNA reads as TGCGCCAGCAGCGGGAGGACAGGCGGGACTGAAGCTTTCTTT. The full variable domain, rest sourced from reference TRBV5-1 and TRBJ1-1, is KAGVTQTPRYLIKTRGQQVTLSCSPISGHRSVSWYQQTPGQGLQFLFEYFSETQRNKGNFPGRFSGRQFSNSRSEMNVSTLELGDSALYLCASSGRTGGTEAFFGQGTRLTVV.

The V and J genes are TRBV10-3 and TRBJ1-1; D is possibly TRBD1 (6 bases). Per germline, CDR1 ENHRY and CDR2 SYGVKD. CDR3 length: 13 residues. V was cut by 6 bases and J by 4 bases, with 12 bases left in between. Here the CDR3 DNA reads TGTGCCATCAGCGAGGGGGGGGCCACTGAAGCTTTCTTT. Protein: CAISEGGATEAFF.

This chain joins TRBV11-2 and TRBJ1-3, with unresolved D. Trimming cost V 5 bases and J 2 bases, with 19 bases left between them. CDR3 length equals 17 residues. Germline CDR1 and CDR2: SGHAT and FQNNGV. CDR3 nucleotides: TGTGCCAGCAGCCCAACTCCGGAGCCTCGGGCTGGAAACACCATATATTTT. This encodes CASSPTPEPRAGNTIYF. Drawing the rest from reference TRBV11-2 and TRBJ1-3, the complete variable domain is EAGVAQSPRYKIIEKRQSVAFWCNPISGHATLYWYQQILGQGPKLLIQFQNNGVVDDSQLPKDRFSAERLKGVDSTLKIQPAKLEDSAVYLCASSPTPEPRAGNTIYFGEGSWLTVV.

V and J are TRBV21-1 and TRBJ1-4. TRBV21-1 is assigned pseudogene status. The CDR3 spans 14 residues. CDR3 protein: CASSKFGGDGGVFF. The DNA of the CDR3 is TGTGCCAGCAGCAAATTCGGGGGGGACGGGGGTGTGTTTTTT.

The chain recombines TRBV9 with TRBJ2-7, with 7 bases fitting TRBD2. Germline CDR1 is SGDLS and CDR2 is YYNGEE. V lost 5 bases to trimming and J lost 2 bases; unmatched junction nucleotides: 7. This CDR3 is 14 amino acids long. The CDR3 spells CASSYAGTTYEQYF. The CDR3 DNA reads TGTGCCAGCAGTTACGCCGGGACTACCTACGAGCAGTACTTC.